This record covers a single TCR beta chain. Its antigen target is currently unknown. Per-base qualities were not stored, and no clone one base away is much larger. TCRbeta CDR3 regions were amplified from genomic DNA using the immunoSEQ Assay, a bias-controlled multiplex PCR. Per the authors' processing: Within the assay, amplification of reference gene primers was used to estimate how many nucleated cells each sample contained. To quantify the absolute abundance of each unique TCRbeta CDR3 rearrangement, sequence reads were collapsed and filtered. For each sample, productive Simpson clonality was calculated as the square root of Simpson's diversity index over productive rearrangements. TCRdb provides this immuneACCESS table in a form limited to in-frame rearrangements. Some clones are lacking; in checked studies, under half of them reflect an unresolved V gene, and why the rest are absent is not known. V and J calls and clone size follow that table, whereas D and trimming were derived from the DNA. The sample table contains approximately 190,000 clones; only one count was recorded for roughly nine tenths of them. The top ten constitute about 2.1% of the sample.

Collaborating institutions collected whole blood in K2EDTA tubes following their own protocols. For TCRbeta analysis, collaborators shipped samples as frozen whole blood, isolated PBMCs, or DNA extracted from either of those sample types. This specimen belongs to a study of blood T cell repertoires in COVID-19 (TCRdb year 2020). The study in broad terms: Samples from collaborators originated in the United States, Italy and Spain and spanned both the acute and convalescent phases of COVID-19. Where available, HLA class I and class II types were taken from metadata supplied by the sample provider and were not determined by assay-based typing. The dataset comprised deeply sampled blood TCRbeta repertoires from subjects exposed to, actively infected with, or recovered from COVID-19. The repertoires were released in a freely available public database intended as a resource for research on the immune response to SARS-CoV-2. Sample metadata almost always included a de-identified subject ID, COVID-19 status, age in years and sex. The prospective study material was composed of cDNA or gDNA derived from T cells, B-cell-depleted T cells, or PBMCs. The samples were drawn from the first 160 participants of the ongoing ImmuneRACE study and from over 950 subjects provided by 6 global collaborators. The paper as a whole reports these results and caveats: Clinical and demographic metadata were provided uncurated, with the amount varying by source and participant.

The CDR3, from cysteine to phenylalanine, totals 13 residues. The kept DNA is CDR3 alone, 39 bases in frame from the first base. Trimmed from V: 6 bases; trimmed from J: 8 bases; junction bases lacking a gene match: 4. The source of this sequence is a man aged 70-80 years with active or convalescent COVID-19. The chain is made from TRBV12-3 or TRBV12-4 and TRBJ2-1; TRBD2 matches 10 bases in the middle. The specimen sequenced was peripheral blood. Read as DNA, the sequence is TGTGCCAGCAGCCGTGGACTAGCGGATGAGCAGTTCTTC. This encodes CASSRGLADEQFF.